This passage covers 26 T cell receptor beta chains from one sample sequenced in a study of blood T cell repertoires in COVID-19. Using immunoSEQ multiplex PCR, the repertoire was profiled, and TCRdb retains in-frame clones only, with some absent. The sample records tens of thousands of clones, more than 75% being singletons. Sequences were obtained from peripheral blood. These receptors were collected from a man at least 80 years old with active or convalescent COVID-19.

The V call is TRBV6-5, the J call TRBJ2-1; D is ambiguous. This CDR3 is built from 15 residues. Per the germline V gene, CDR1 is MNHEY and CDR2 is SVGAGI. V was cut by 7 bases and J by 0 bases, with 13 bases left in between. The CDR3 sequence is CASTVTVSSYNEQFF. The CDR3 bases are TGTGCCAGCACAGTGACTGTGAGCTCCTACAATGAGCAGTTCTTC.

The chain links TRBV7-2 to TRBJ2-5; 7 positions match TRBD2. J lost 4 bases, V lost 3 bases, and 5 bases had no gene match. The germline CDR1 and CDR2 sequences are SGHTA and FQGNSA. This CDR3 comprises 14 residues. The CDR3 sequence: CASSFRGEGETQYF. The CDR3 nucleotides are TGTGCCAGCAGCTTTCGAGGGGAGGGAGAGACCCAGTACTTC.

The CDR3 spells CATYGLAEETQYF. The CDR3 nucleotides read TGTGCCACCTACGGACTAGCGGAAGAGACCCAGTACTTC. V and J are TRBV6-5 and TRBJ2-5; 10 bases are a match to TRBD2. Germline V CDR1 and CDR2: MNHEY, SVGAGI. Unmatched junction bases numbered 5, after V lost 10 bases and J lost 3 bases. This CDR3 region has 13 residues.

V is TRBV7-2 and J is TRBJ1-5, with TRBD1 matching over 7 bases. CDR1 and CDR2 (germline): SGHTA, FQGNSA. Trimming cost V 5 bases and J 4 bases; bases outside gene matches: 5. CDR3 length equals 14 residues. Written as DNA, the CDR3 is TGTGCCAGCAGCCTCGGGACAGCAAATCAGCCCCAGCATTTT. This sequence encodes CASSLGTANQPQHF. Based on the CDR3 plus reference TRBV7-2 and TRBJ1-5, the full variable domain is GAGVSQSPSNKVTEKGKDVELRCDPISGHTALYWYRQSLGQGLEFLIYFQGNSAPDKSGLPSDRFSAERTGGSVSTLTIQRTQQEDSAVYLCASSLGTANQPQHFGDGTRLSIL.

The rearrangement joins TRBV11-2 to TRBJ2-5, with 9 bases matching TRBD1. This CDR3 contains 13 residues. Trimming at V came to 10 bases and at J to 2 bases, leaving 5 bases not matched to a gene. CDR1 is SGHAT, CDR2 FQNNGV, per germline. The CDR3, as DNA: TGTGCCACCGACAGGGGGGGACAAGAGACCCAGTACTTC. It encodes CATDRGGQETQYF.

The CDR3 here is CAWQTGPYAYEQYF. CDR3 DNA: TGTGCCTGGCAAACAGGACCCTACGCCTACGAGCAGTACTTC. This chain uses TRBV30 with TRBJ2-7, with D possibly TRBD1 on 5 matching bases. CDR1 is GTSNPN and CDR2 is SVGIG in the germline V gene (reference sequence). V lost 5 bases to trimming and J lost 2 bases, with 16 bases between them. The CDR3 covers 14 residues.

The CDR3 loop reads CASSYSRQYEQYF. The CDR3 bases are TGTGCCAGCAGTTACTCGCGACAGTACGAGCAGTACTTC. The J gene is TRBJ2-7, the V gene TRBV6-6, with TRBD1 as a possible D gene (5 bases). V was pared by 0 bases and J by 4 bases, with 7 bases between. This CDR3 is 13 amino acids long. Germline lookup yields CDR1 MNHNY and CDR2 SVGAGI (reference sequence).

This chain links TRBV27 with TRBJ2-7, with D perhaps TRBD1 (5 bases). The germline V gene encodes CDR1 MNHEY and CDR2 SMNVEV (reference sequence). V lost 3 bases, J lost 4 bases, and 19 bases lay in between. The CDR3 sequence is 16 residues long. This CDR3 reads CASSLLRVQAPYEQYF. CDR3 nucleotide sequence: TGTGCCAGCAGTTTGTTAAGGGTACAGGCTCCTTACGAGCAGTACTTC.

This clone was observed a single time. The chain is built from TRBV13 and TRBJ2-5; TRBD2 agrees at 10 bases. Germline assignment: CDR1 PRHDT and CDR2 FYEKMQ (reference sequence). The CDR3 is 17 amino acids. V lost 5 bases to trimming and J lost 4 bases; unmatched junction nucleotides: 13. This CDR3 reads CASSRGLAGVGRETQYF. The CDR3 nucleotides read TGTGCCAGCAGCAGGGGGCTAGCGGGAGTCGGCAGAGAGACCCAGTACTTC.

Here the CDR3 reads CASSPGESSYEQYF. The DNA of the CDR3 is TGTGCCAGCTCACCCGGGGAAAGCTCCTACGAGCAGTACTTC. The genes are TRBV18 and TRBJ2-7, with D possibly matching TRBD2 (5 bases). CDR1 and CDR2 from the germline V gene are KGHSH and LQKENI. V lost 3 bases to trimming and J lost 0 bases, with 9 bases between them. This CDR3 is 14 amino acids long.

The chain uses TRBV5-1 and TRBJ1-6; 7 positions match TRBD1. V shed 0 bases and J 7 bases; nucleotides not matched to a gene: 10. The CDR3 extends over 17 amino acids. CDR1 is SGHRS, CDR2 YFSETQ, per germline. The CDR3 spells CASSLVSGQNRNSPLHF. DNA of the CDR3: TGCGCCAGCAGCTTGGTTTCGGGACAGAATCGAAATTCACCCCTCCACTTT.

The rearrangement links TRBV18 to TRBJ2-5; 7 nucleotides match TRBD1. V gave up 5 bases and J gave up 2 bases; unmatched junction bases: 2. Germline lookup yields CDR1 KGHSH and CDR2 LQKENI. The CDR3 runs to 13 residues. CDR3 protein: CASSGGQQETQYF. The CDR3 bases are TGTGCCAGCTCAGGGGGACAGCAAGAGACCCAGTACTTC.

CDR3 sequence: CASSPPGQGFYGYTF. As DNA, the CDR3 is TGTGCCAGCAGTCCCCCGGGACAGGGATTTTATGGCTACACCTTC. The chain employs TRBV6-5 and TRBJ1-2, with 9 bases fitting TRBD1. The CDR3 is made up of 15 amino acids. The germline gives CDR1 MNHEY, CDR2 SVGAGI. The V and J ends lost 5 bases and 5 bases, in that order; junction bases with no gene match: 9.

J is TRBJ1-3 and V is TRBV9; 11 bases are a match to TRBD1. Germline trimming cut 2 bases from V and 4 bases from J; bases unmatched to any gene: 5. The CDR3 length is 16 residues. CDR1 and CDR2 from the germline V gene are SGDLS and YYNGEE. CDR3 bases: TGTGCCAGCAGCGTCTCCGGGACAGGGGGAGGAAACACCATATATTTT. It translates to CASSVSGTGGGNTIYF.

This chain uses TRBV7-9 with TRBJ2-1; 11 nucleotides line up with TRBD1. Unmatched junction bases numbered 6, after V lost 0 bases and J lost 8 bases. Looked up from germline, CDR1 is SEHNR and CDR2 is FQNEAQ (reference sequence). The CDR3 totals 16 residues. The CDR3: CASSLAGTGGMDEQFF. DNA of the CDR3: TGTGCCAGCAGCTTAGCCGGGACAGGGGGTATGGATGAGCAGTTCTTC.

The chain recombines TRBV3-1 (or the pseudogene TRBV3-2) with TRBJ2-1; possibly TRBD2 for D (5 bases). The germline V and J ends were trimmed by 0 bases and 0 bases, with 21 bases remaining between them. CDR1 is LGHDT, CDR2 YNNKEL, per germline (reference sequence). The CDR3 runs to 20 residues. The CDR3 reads CASSQDGREGRVSSYNEQFF. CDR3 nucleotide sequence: TGTGCCAGCAGCCAAGATGGTCGGGAAGGGCGGGTCAGCTCCTACAATGAGCAGTTCTTC.

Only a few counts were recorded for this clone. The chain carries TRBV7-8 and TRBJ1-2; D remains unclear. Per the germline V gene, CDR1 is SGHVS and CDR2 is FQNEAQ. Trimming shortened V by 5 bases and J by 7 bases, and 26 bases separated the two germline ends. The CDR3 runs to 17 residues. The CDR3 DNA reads TGTGCCAGCAGCCCGCCTGATAGATCTGAGACTCTGGTTGGCTACACCTTC. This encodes CASSPPDRSETLVGYTF.

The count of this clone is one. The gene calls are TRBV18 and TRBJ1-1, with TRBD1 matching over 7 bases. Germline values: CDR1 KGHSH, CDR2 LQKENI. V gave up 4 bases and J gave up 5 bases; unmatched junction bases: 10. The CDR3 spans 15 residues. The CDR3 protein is CASSRGQVEGTEAFF. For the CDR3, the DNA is TGTGCCAGCTCACGAGGACAGGTCGAAGGGACTGAAGCTTTCTTT.

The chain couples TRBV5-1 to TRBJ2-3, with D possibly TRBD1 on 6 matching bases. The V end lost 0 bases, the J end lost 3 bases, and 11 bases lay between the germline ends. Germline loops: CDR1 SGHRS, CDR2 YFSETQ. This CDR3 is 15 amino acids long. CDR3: CASSLAPDRTDTQYF. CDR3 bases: TGCGCCAGCAGCTTGGCCCCGGACAGAACAGATACGCAGTATTTT.

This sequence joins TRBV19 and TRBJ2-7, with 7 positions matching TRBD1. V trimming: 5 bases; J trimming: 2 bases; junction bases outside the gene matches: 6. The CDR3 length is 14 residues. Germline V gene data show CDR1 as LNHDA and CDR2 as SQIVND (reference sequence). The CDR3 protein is CASSGPRGPYEQYF. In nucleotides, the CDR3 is TGTGCCAGTAGTGGGCCTAGGGGGCCCTACGAGCAGTACTTC.

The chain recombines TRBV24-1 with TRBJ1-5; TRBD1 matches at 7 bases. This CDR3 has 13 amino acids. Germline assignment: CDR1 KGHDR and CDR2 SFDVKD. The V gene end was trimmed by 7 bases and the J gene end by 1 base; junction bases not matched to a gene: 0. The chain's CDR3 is CATRGQSNQPQHF. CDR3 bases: TGTGCCACCAGGGGACAGAGCAATCAGCCCCAGCATTTT.

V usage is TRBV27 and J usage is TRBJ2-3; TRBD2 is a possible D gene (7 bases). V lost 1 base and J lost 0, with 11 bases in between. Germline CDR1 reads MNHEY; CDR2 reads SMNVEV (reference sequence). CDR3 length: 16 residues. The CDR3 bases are TGTGCCAGCAGTTTATGGGGGAGGGGGAGCACAGATACGCAGTATTTT. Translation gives CASSLWGRGSTDTQYF.

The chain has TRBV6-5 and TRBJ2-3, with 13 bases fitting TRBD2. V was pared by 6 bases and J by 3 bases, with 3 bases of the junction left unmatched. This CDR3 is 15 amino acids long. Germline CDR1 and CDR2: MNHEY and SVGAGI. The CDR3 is CASRPTSGRTDTQYF. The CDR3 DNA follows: TGTGCCAGCAGACCGACTAGCGGGAGGACAGATACGCAGTATTTT.

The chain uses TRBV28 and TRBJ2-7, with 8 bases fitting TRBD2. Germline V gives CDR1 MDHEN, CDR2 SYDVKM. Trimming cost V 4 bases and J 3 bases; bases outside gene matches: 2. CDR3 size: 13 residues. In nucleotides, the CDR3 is TGTGCCAGCAGTTACCTAGCGGGCTACGAGCAGTACTTC. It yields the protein CASSYLAGYEQYF. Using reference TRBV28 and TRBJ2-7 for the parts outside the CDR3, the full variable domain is DVKVTQSSRYLVKRTGEKVFLECVQDMDHENMFWYRQDPGLGLRLIYFSYDVKMKEKGDIPEGYSVSREKKERFSLILESASTNQTSMYLCASSYLAGYEQYFGPGTRLTVT.

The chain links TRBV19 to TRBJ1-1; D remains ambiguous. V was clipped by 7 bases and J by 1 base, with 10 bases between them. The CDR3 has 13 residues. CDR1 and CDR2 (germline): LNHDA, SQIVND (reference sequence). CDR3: CASNLLGNTEAFF. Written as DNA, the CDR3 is TGTGCCAGTAACCTACTTGGGAACACTGAAGCTTTCTTT.

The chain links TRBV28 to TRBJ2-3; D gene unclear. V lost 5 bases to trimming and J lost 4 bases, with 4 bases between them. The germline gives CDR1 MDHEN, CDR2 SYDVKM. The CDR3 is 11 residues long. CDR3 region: CASSISDTQYF. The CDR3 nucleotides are TGTGCCAGCAGTATCTCAGATACGCAGTATTTT.